These 8 T cell receptor beta chains were sequenced from one sample in a study of blood T cell repertoires in COVID-19. Only in-frame clones appear in the TCRdb table, and some are missing; sequencing was by immunoSEQ multiplex PCR. The sample shows about 160,000 clones, around four fifths of them seen only once. Sequences were obtained from PBMCs or T cells enriched from blood (not recorded which). The origin of the receptors is a woman aged 45-65 years in a cohort exposed to, infected with or recovered from COVID-19 (not recorded which).

A single count supports this clone. The chain has TRBV18 and TRBJ2-3; D not certain. The germline V and J ends were trimmed by 3 bases and 3 bases, with 4 bases remaining between them. The CDR3 has 12 amino acids. Germline values: CDR1 KGHSH, CDR2 LQKENI. The CDR3 loop is CASSPYTDTQYF. The DNA for the CDR3 is TGTGCCAGCTCACCGTATACAGATACGCAGTATTTT.

In this sample, this clone turned up many times. As DNA, the CDR3 is TGCGCCAGCAGCTTAGGGGGAGATGGAAACACCATATATTTT. It encodes CASSLGGDGNTIYF. This sequence joins TRBV5-1 and TRBJ1-3, with a possible D match to TRBD1 (6 bases). In germline, CDR1 is SGHRS, CDR2 YFSETQ. Trimming removed 2 bases at V and 3 bases at J, with 9 bases between. The CDR3 sequence is 14 residues long.

This clone was seen a single time. This sequence joins TRBV11-1 and TRBJ2-1; D gene uncertain. The length of the CDR3 is 14 residues. Trimming took off 0 bases at V and 5 bases at J, with 8 bases between the two ends. Per germline, CDR1 SGHAT and CDR2 FQDESV (reference sequence). CDR3 DNA: TGTGCCAGCAGCTTAGCGCGTGTCGACAATGAGCAGTTCTTC. It specifies CASSLARVDNEQFF.

The chain employs TRBV19 and TRBJ2-2; D perhaps matches TRBD1 (5 bases). V shed 6 bases and J shed 4 bases, with 21 bases lying between them. The CDR3 covers 17 residues. Looked up from germline, CDR1 is LNHDA and CDR2 is SQIVND (reference sequence). The CDR3 bases are TGTGCCAGTAGGCCCCGGTCGCGGACAAGGGGCACCGGGGAGCTGTTTTTT. Translating it yields CASRPRSRTRGTGELFF.

The chain combines TRBV27 with TRBJ2-1, with 10 bases that match TRBD2. The germline V gene encodes CDR1 MNHEY and CDR2 SMNVEV (reference sequence). The trim removed 5 bases at V and 7 bases at J, leaving 11 bases unmatched. The CDR3 length is 16 residues. For the CDR3, the DNA is TGTGCCAGCAGTCTCAGCGGGAGGGCCCTCAGTAATGAGCAGTTCTTC. This codes for CASSLSGRALSNEQFF.

The genes are TRBV3-1 (or the pseudogene TRBV3-2) and TRBJ2-2, with TRBD2 as a possible D gene (6 bases). Germline assignment: CDR1 LGHDT and CDR2 YNNKEL (reference sequence). The CDR3 extends over 14 amino acids. Trimming pared 4 bases from V and 4 bases from J, leaving 10 bases between. DNA of the CDR3: TGTGCCAGCAGCCGACTGGGAGGCACCGGGGAGCTGTTTTTT. The encoded protein is CASSRLGGTGELFF.

This chain joins TRBV28 and TRBJ2-5; no clear D. Deletions cut 5 bases from V and 0 bases from J, with 4 bases between. This CDR3 contains 12 residues. The germline V gene has CDR1 MDHEN and CDR2 SYDVKM. CDR3 sequence: CASSLYQETQYF. The CDR3 DNA reads as TGTGCCAGCAGTCTGTACCAAGAGACCCAGTACTTC.

V is TRBV19 and J is TRBJ2-3; TRBD1 matches at 10 bases. The germline V gene has CDR1 LNHDA and CDR2 SQIVND (reference sequence). The CDR3 consists of 15 residues. The J segment lost 5 bases and the V segment lost 4 bases, leaving 6 bases of the junction unmatched. The CDR3 nucleotides read TGTGCCAGTAGTACGCCGGGACAGGGGAAAGATACGCAGTATTTT. It yields the protein CASSTPGQGKDTQYF.